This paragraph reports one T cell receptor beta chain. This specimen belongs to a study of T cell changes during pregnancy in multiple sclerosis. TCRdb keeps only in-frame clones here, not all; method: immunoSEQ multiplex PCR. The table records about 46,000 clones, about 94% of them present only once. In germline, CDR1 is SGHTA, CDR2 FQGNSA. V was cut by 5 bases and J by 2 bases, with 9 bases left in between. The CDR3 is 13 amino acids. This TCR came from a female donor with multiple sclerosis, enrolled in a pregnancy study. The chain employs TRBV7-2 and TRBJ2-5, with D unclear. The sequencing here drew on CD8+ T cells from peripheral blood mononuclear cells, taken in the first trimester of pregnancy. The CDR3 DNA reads TGTGCCAGCAGCCCGAGAACGCAAGAGACCCAGTACTTC. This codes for CASSPRTQETQYF.